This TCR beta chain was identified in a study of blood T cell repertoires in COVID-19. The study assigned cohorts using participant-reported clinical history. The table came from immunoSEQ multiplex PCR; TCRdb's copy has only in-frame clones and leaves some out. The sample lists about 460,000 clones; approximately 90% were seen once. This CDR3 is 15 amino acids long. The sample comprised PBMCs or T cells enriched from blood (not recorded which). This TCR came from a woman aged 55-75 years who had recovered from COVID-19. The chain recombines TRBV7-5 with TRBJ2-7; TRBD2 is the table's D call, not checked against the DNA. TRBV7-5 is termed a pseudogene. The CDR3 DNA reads TGTGCCAGACAAATAGCGGGGGGCCGTTCCTACGAGCAGTACGTC. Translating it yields CARQIAGGRSYEQYV.